One and the same sample provided the 28 T cell receptor beta chains below, sequenced in a study of metastatic and nonmetastatic thyroid tumors. Thyroid surgery was preceded by no treatment in any patient. MiXCR was used by TCRdb to re-call the PCR reads. The sample contains roughly 55,000 clones, around 15% of which appear only once. Sequenced material: blood. The receptors shown here come from a male donor with papillary thyroid cancer or a benign thyroid nodule (not recorded which). Some clones in this sample may be carry-over from other donors' samples.

As for this clone: Possible read error: a much larger clone is one base away. V is TRBV20-1 and J is TRBJ2-1, with a weak D call TRBD2 (6 bases). Germline V gives CDR1 DFQATT, CDR2 SNEGSKA (reference sequence). CDR3 length: 10 residues. The DNA of the CDR3 is TGCATCCCGCGGGGCGATGAGCAGTTCTTC. It is translated as CIPRGDEQFF.

This clone was detected a few times. The CDR3 end shows no conserved phenylalanine or tryptophan, and so a read error is likely. This chain uses TRBV27 with TRBJ1-2; 7 bases align to TRBD1. Germline V gene sequence: CDR1 MNHEY, CDR2 SMNVEV (reference sequence). The V segment lost 6 bases and the J segment 5 bases; nucleotides outside the gene matches: 9. This CDR3 spans 14 amino acids. CDR3 DNA sequence: TGTGCCAGCAGACTAAGGGACAGTAGGTATGGCTACACCTTA. This gives the protein CASRLRDSRYGYTL.

This clone has ten or more counts. The V call is TRBV4-1, the J call TRBJ2-5; no reliable D call. Germline V CDR1 and CDR2: MGHRA, YSYEKL. V shed 3 bases and J shed 5 bases, with 19 bases lying between them. The CDR3 is 16 residues long. DNA of the CDR3: TGCGCCAGCAGCCAGCCAGCCCGGGCTATGTGGGAGACCCAGTACTTC. Translated: CASSQPARAMWETQYF.

This clone was seen at least ten times. This chain joins TRBV6-1 and TRBJ2-5; D is perhaps TRBD1 (6 bases). V dropped 9 bases and J dropped 4 bases, with 15 bases sitting between them. Germline values: CDR1 MNHNS, CDR2 SASEGT. The CDR3 has 13 residues. The CDR3 protein is CASVLLGAETQYF. The CDR3, as DNA: TGTGCCAGTGTTCTTTTGGGGGCAGAGACCCAGTACTTC.

This chain joins TRBV18 and TRBJ1-1; D uncertain. The germline V gene encodes CDR1 KGHSH and CDR2 LQKENI. The CDR3 runs 13 residues. The V end lost 1 base, the J end lost 1 base, and 4 bases lay between the germline ends. The CDR3 region has the DNA TGTGCCAGCTCACCACGGGGGAACACTGAAGCTTTCTTT. As protein: CASSPRGNTEAFF.

This clone came up many times. This chain connects TRBV25-1 to TRBJ1-5; D might be TRBD1 (6 bases). In germline, CDR1 is MGHDK, CDR2 SYGVNS. CDR3 size: 13 residues. Trimming pared 4 bases from V and 4 bases from J, leaving 8 bases between. CDR3 sequence (DNA): TGTGCCAGCAGTGGAGGGGGGAATCAGCCCCAGCATTTT. Protein: CASSGGGNQPQHF.

This clone came up many times. This chain links TRBV24-1 with TRBJ2-2; D may be TRBD2 (5 bases). The V end lost 3 bases, the J end lost 3 bases, and 13 bases lay between the germline ends. This CDR3 is built from 16 residues. CDR1 KGHDR and CDR2 SFDVKD come from the germline V gene. Here the CDR3 DNA reads TGTGCCACCAGTGATCCCCCGGGGAGTTACACCGGGGAGCTGTTTTTT. Translated, it gives CATSDPPGSYTGELFF.

In its sample, this clone is medium-sized. The gene calls are TRBV6-1 and TRBJ2-7; 11 bases line up with TRBD2. Germline CDR1 is MNHNS and CDR2 is SASEGT. The V segment lost 3 bases and the J segment 3 bases; nucleotides outside the gene matches: 4. The length of the CDR3 is 15 residues. The CDR3 nucleotides read TGTGCCAGCAGTGAGGGAGGGACTAGCGGCTACGAGCAGTACTTC. It translates to CASSEGGTSGYEQYF.

This clone occurred many times. V usage is TRBV6-2 or TRBV6-3 and J usage is TRBJ2-5; D is unresolved. V was trimmed by 0 bases and J by 1 base, leaving 6 bases between them. Per germline, CDR1 MNHEY and CDR2 SVGEGT. The CDR3 sequence is 14 residues long. The CDR3 is CASSYSNIQETQYF. For the CDR3, the DNA is TGTGCCAGCAGTTACTCGAATATCCAAGAGACCCAGTACTTC.

As to this clone: The germline gene is not matched at one end of the junction; a read error may be the cause. The chain uses TRBV6-1 and TRBJ2-5; D may be TRBD1 (5 bases). The CDR3 is 13 amino acids. CDR1 is MNHNS, CDR2 SASEGT, per germline. The CDR3 sequence: CATGYRGLETKYF. The CDR3 nucleotides are TGTGCCACCGGGTATAGGGGCTTGGAGACCAAGTACTTC.

This clone was detected once. The chain employs TRBV7-9 and TRBJ1-6; D is unresolved. Germline V gives CDR1 SEHNR, CDR2 FQNEAQ (reference sequence). The CDR3 runs 14 residues. Between the trimmed V and J ends, which lost 5 bases and 9 bases, there was a span of 14 bases. CDR3 sequence (DNA): TGTGCCAGCAGCCATACTGAATTGAGTTCACCCCTCCACTTT. Encoded protein: CASSHTELSSPLHF. Using reference TRBV7-9 and TRBJ1-6 for the parts outside the CDR3, the full variable domain is DTGVSQNPRHKITKRGQNVTFRCDPISEHNRLYWYRQTLGQGPEFLTYFQNEAQLEKSRLLSDRFSAERPKGSFSTLEIQRTEQGDSAMYLCASSHTELSSPLHFGNGTRLTVT.

This clone has at least ten counts. V and J are TRBV25-1 and TRBJ2-3; 10 positions match TRBD2. The V gene end was trimmed by 1 base and the J gene end by 2 bases; junction bases not matched to a gene: 12. The CDR3 length is 19 residues. CDR1 MGHDK and CDR2 SYGVNS come from the germline V gene. CDR3 nucleotides: TGTGCCAGCAGTGAATCGGCTAGCGGGAGACTACCCCCCACAGATACGCAGTATTTT. This translates into CASSESASGRLPPTDTQYF. Full variable domain (outside the CDR3, taken from reference TRBV25-1 and TRBJ2-3): EADIYQTPRYLVIGTGKKITLECSQTMGHDKMYWYQQDPGMELHLIHYSYGVNSTEKGDLSSESTVSRIRTEHFPLTLESARPSHTSQYLCASSESASGRLPPTDTQYFGPGTRLTVL.

V usage is TRBV3-1 and J usage is TRBJ2-2; possible D gene TRBD2, 5 bases. V was shortened by 2 bases and J by 0 bases, with 13 bases between the two germline ends. The germline CDR1 and CDR2 sequences are LGHDT and YNNKEL (reference sequence). The CDR3 covers 17 residues. CDR3: CASSQWSGDPNTGELFF. The CDR3 DNA sequence: TGTGCCAGCAGCCAATGGTCCGGGGATCCGAACACCGGGGAGCTGTTTTTT.

This clone showed up many times. The chain combines TRBV7-2 with TRBJ2-5; TRBD2 is a possible D gene (6 bases). The CDR3 consists of 15 residues. The V end lost 1 base, the J end lost 5 bases, and 14 bases lay between the germline ends. Germline V gene lookup returns CDR1 SGHTA and CDR2 FQGNSA. CDR3 residues: CASSLDETRWETQYF. In DNA form, the CDR3 reads TGTGCCAGCAGCTTAGATGAGACTAGATGGGAGACCCAGTACTTC.

This clone has at least ten counts. The chain joins TRBV7-3 to TRBJ2-7, with D hard to call. Trimming shortened V by 5 bases and J by 5 bases, and 13 bases separated the two germline ends. CDR1 is SGHTA and CDR2 is FQGTGA in the germline V gene. The CDR3 is 13 residues long. The CDR3, as DNA: TGTGCCAGCAGCCTACGGCCCGGCGACGAGCAGTACTTC. Translating it yields CASSLRPGDEQYF. Together with reference TRBV7-3 and TRBJ2-7, the CDR3 gives the full variable domain: GAGVSQTPSNKVTEKGKYVELRCDPISGHTALYWYRQSLGQGPEFLIYFQGTGAADDSGLPNDRFFAVRPEGSVSTLKIQRTERGDSAVYLCASSLRPGDEQYFGPGTRLTVT.

In its sample, this clone was seen many times. This sequence joins TRBV20-1 and TRBJ2-4, with 9 bases that match TRBD1. V shed 4 bases, J shed 9 bases, and the junction held 10 bases outside the gene matches. Germline lookup yields CDR1 DFQATT and CDR2 SNEGSKA (reference sequence). The CDR3 totals 14 residues. DNA for the CDR3: TGCAGTGCTACCCTCGCAGACAGGGGGGGCATTCAGTACTTC. It translates to CSATLADRGGIQYF.

To note about this clone: At one end, the junction sequence differs from germline, possibly due to a read error. The CDR3 nucleotides read TGTGCCAGCAGCGTAGAAGCGGTGGGCGGCGAGCAGTACTTT. Amino acid sequence: CASSVEAVGGEQYF. V usage is TRBV9 and J usage is TRBJ2-7; possibly TRBD2 for D (5 bases). This CDR3 is 14 amino acids long. Germline CDR1 is SGDLS and CDR2 is YYNGEE.

DNA of the CDR3: TGTGCCAGCAGCGTTGGTTTGGCACAGTTGAACACTGAAGCTTTCTTT. Translating it yields CASSVGLAQLNTEAFF. The chain combines TRBV9 with TRBJ1-1; D is undetermined. This CDR3 has 16 residues. From germline, CDR1 is SGDLS and CDR2 YYNGEE. Trimming shortened V by 2 bases and J by 0 bases, and 14 bases separated the two germline ends.

At least ten counts were recorded for this clone. J is TRBJ1-1 and V is TRBV6-1; D perhaps matches TRBD1 (5 bases). The germline gives CDR1 MNHNS, CDR2 SASEGT. Trimming shortened V by 5 bases and J by 4 bases, and 14 bases separated the two germline ends. CDR3 length: 14 residues. CDR3 DNA: TGTGCCAGCAGTCGCAGGGATACGAGCACTGAAGCTTTCTTT. Translating it yields CASSRRDTSTEAFF.

Many counts were recorded for this clone. The chain combines TRBV11-2 with TRBJ1-3; maybe TRBD1 (5 bases). V was cut by 2 bases and J by 0 bases, with 14 bases left in between. Looked up from germline, CDR1 is SGHAT and CDR2 is FQNNGV. There are 17 residues in the CDR3. In nucleotides, the CDR3 is TGTGCCAGCAGCTTATCCTCGACAGAAACCTCTGGAAACACCATATATTTT. Amino acid sequence: CASSLSSTETSGNTIYF.

In its sample, this clone was seen many times. The gene calls are TRBV7-9 and TRBJ1-2, with D unresolved. V shed 1 base and J shed 3 bases, with 6 bases lying between them. Germline CDR1 reads SEHNR; CDR2 reads FQNEAQ (reference sequence). The CDR3 is 13 amino acids. CDR3 region: CASSLVADYGYTF. The CDR3 DNA sequence: TGTGCCAGCAGCTTAGTTGCGGACTATGGCTACACCTTC.

As regards this clone: At one of its ends the junction is not consistent with the germline gene, which may arise from a read error. V usage is TRBV9 and J usage is TRBJ1-5, with D unclear. The CDR3 is made up of 13 amino acids. From germline, CDR1 is SGDLS and CDR2 YYNGEE. The CDR3: CAISVGRNQPQHF. Here the CDR3 DNA reads TGTGCCATCAGCGTAGGGCGCAATCAGCCCCAGCATTTT.

The genes are TRBV5-1 and TRBJ2-7, with 7 positions matching TRBD1. After removal of 0 bases from V and 3 bases from J, the junction contained 6 bases not matched to a gene. The CDR3 is made up of 15 amino acids. Germline V gives CDR1 SGHRS, CDR2 YFSETQ. Here the CDR3 reads CASSLEGGNFYEQYF. The CDR3 DNA reads TGCGCCAGCAGCTTGGAAGGGGGCAATTTCTACGAGCAGTACTTC. The full variable domain, its missing parts supplied by reference TRBV5-1 and TRBJ2-7, is KAGVTQTPRYLIKTRGQQVTLSCSPISGHRSVSWYQQTPGQGLQFLFEYFSETQRNKGNFPGRFSGRQFSNSRSEMNVSTLELGDSALYLCASSLEGGNFYEQYFGPGTRLTVT.

This clone was seen more than once but under ten times. This may stem from a read error, because a much larger clone lies one nucleotide away. The chain joins TRBV3-1 to TRBJ2-3; 9 bases align to TRBD1. In germline, CDR1 is LGHDT, CDR2 YNNKEL (reference sequence). The CDR3 spans 16 residues. After removal of 5 bases from V and 7 bases from J, the junction contained 13 bases not matched to a gene. The CDR3 DNA follows: TGTGCCAGCAGCGGCCGGGACAGGGAACCTTGGTATACGCAGTATTTT. It codes for CASSGRDREPWYTQYF.

This clone has a count of ten or more. At the DNA level, this CDR3 is encoded by other sequences in the same sample as well. The CDR3 bases are TGTGCCAGCAGTTACTCTTCCAGCGGGGGTCGTGAGCAGTTCTTC. This codes for CASSYSSSGGREQFF. J is TRBJ2-1 and V is TRBV6-5; the match to TRBD2 covers 8 bases. The length of the CDR3 is 15 residues. In germline, CDR1 is MNHEY, CDR2 SVGAGI. After removal of 0 bases from V and 9 bases from J, the junction contained 7 bases not matched to a gene.

This clone was detected ten times or more. The chain uses TRBV6-1 and TRBJ1-1; D ambiguous. Germline CDR1 and CDR2: MNHNS and SASEGT. This CDR3 comprises 13 residues. The V gene lost 5 bases and the J gene lost 4 bases, with 11 bases spanning the gap. The CDR3, as DNA: TGTGCCAGCAGTCCCTTTGAGGGCACTGAAGCTTTCTTT. This translates into CASSPFEGTEAFF.

This clone was recorded many times. The chain employs TRBV28 and TRBJ2-5; D unclear. Germline-derived CDR1 and CDR2 are MDHEN and SYDVKM. V was pared by 2 bases and J by 0 bases, with 10 bases between. The CDR3 consists of 15 residues. DNA for the CDR3: TGTGCCAGCAGTTTACATGACTTGTACCAAGAGACCCAGTACTTC. Translating it yields CASSLHDLYQETQYF. Complete variable domain (other parts from reference TRBV28 and TRBJ2-5): DVKVTQSSRYLVKRTGEKVFLECVQDMDHENMFWYRQDPGLGLRLIYFSYDVKMKEKGDIPEGYSVSREKKERFSLILESASTNQTSMYLCASSLHDLYQETQYFGPGTRLLVL.

The rearrangement joins TRBV5-1 to TRBJ1-4; 9 nucleotides line up with TRBD1. CDR1 SGHRS and CDR2 YFSETQ come from the germline V gene. The CDR3 covers 15 residues. V was pared by 4 bases and J by 6 bases, with 7 bases of the junction left unmatched. This CDR3 is CASSHGQGLDEKLFF. CDR3 coding DNA: TGCGCCAGCAGCCATGGACAGGGGCTTGATGAAAAACTGTTTTTT.